The rows below give T cell receptor beta chains drawn from one sample of a study of blood T cells in healthy people across ages. TCRdb used MiXCR to reprocess the 5' RACE reads, holding one entry per CDR3 protein. Among more than 1,000,000 distinct CDR3 sequences listed, approximately 25% were seen once. These data were likewise used in another study, on T cells of mothers and their children.

The material sequenced was blood. All receptors derive from a girl aged 2-10 years in good health. CDR3s include the opening cysteine and the closing phenylalanine or tryptophan. A D gene is named only where the DNA matches it firmly. Where a row states a size, it is once, few, many or the class of an expanded clone; other rows omit it.

>17|once|TRBD2|TRBV24-1|TRBJ2-3
TGTGCCACCAGTGACACCCGGGGGGGGCTTAGCACAGATACGCAGTATTTT
CATSDTRGGLSTDTQYF
>14|NA|TRBD2|TRBV27|TRBJ2-1
TGTGCCAGCAGCCCCGGGACTAGCGCCGGTGAGCAGTTCTTC
CASSPGTSAGEQFF
>13|NA|NA|TRBV10-3|TRBJ2-1
TGTGCCATCACGGAGGAGGGGGAGAATGAGCAGTTCTTC
CAITEEGENEQFF
>14|few|NA|TRBV2|TRBJ2-7
TGTGCCAGCAGCGGTGGACGGTCGTCGGACGAGCAGTACTTC
CASSGGRSSDEQYF
>14|once|NA|TRBV2|TRBJ2-3
TGTGCCAGCAGTATAGCGGAGTTCACAGATACGCAGTATTTT
CASSIAEFTDTQYF
>14|few|NA|TRBV27|TRBJ1-6
TGTGCCAGCAGTCCAGGACAGAGAAATTCACCCCTCCACTTT
CASSPGQRNSPLHF
>14|NA|NA|TRBV5-6|TRBJ2-5
TGTGCCAGCAGCCTTATCGGACAACAAGAGACCCAGTACTTC
CASSLIGQQETQYF
>13|NA|NA|TRBV20-1|TRBJ2-1
TGCAGTGCGGAGGGGGCAGTCGTGAATGAGCAGTTCTTC
CSAEGAVVNEQFF
>11|NA|NA|TRBV20-1|TRBJ2-7
TGCAGTGCTACCACAGGGACCGAGCAGTACTTC
CSATTGTEQYF
>14|NA|TRBD2|TRBV5-1|TRBJ2-7
TGCGCCAGCAGCTTCGGACTAGGAGGCAACGAGCAGTACTTC
CASSFGLGGNEQYF
>14|few|NA|TRBV5-1|TRBJ2-7
TGCGCCAGCAGCGGAACGGGACTCCCCCACGAGCAGTACTTC
CASSGTGLPHEQYF
>12|few|NA|TRBV20-1|TRBJ2-7
TGCAGTGCCGGACTTGACTCCTACGAGCAGTACTTC
CSAGLDSYEQYF
>14|NA|NA|TRBV5-6|TRBJ1-1
TGTGCCAGCAGCTACGAAGGAAGGAACACTGAAGCTTTCTTT
CASSYEGRNTEAFF
>14|few|NA|TRBV4-2|TRBJ2-4
TGTGCCAGCAGCCAACGAGGGGATGAAAACATTCAGTACTTC
CASSQRGDENIQYF
>16|NA|TRBD2|TRBV29-1|TRBJ2-1
TGCAGCGTTGAGCTGTTAGCGGGAGACTCCTACAATGAGCAGTTCTTC
CSVELLAGDSYNEQFF
>15|NA|NA|TRBV7-2|TRBJ2-1
TGTGCCAGCAGCTTGTGGGGCAGTGCCTACAATGAGCAGTTCTTC
CASSLWGSAYNEQFF
>13|few|NA|TRBV6-1|TRBJ1-1
TGTGCCAGCCCCAAAATCGCTACAACTGAAGCTTTCTTT
CASPKIATTEAFF
>14|NA|NA|TRBV27|TRBJ2-2
TGTGCCAGCAGTTCACTGACTAGTTTCGGGGAGCTGTTTTTT
CASSSLTSFGELFF
>14|few|NA|TRBV27|TRBJ2-3
TGTGCCAGCACCTTATATTTCGGGGCGGATACGCAGTATTTT
CASTLYFGADTQYF
>16|few|NA|TRBV20-1|TRBJ1-6
TGCAGTGCTAGAGATAGGTCCAGCTCCTATAATTCACCCCTCCACTTT
CSARDRSSSYNSPLHF
>10|NA|NA|TRBV29-1|TRBJ2-1
TGCAGCGGGGTCGGGCGTGAGCAGTTCTTC
CSGVGREQFF
>13|few|NA|TRBV2|TRBJ2-5
TGTGCTGGAGCACCCCGGGTAGAAGAGACCCAGTACTTC
CAGAPRVEETQYF